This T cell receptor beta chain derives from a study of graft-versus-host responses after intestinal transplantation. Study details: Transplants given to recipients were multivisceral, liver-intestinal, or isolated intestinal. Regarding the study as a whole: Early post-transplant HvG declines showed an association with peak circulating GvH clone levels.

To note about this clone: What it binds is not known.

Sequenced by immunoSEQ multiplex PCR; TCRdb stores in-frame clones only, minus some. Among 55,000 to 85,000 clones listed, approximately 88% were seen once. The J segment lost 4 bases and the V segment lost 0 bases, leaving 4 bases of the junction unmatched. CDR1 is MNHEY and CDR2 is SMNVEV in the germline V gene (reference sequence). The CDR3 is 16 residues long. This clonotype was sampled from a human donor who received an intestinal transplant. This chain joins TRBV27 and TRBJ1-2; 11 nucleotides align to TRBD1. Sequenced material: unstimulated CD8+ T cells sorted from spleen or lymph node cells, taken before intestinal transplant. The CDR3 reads CASSLSGTGGAYGYTF. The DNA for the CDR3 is TGTGCCAGCAGTTTATCCGGGACAGGGGGGGCCTATGGCTACACCTTC.